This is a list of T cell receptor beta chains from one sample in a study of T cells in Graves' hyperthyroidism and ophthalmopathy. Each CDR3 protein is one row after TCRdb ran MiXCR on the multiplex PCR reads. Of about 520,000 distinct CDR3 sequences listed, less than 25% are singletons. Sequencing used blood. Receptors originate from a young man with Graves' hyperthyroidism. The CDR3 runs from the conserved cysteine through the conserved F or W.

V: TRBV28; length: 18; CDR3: CASSSGTGILTSNSPLHF
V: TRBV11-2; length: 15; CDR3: CASSLQGLIQETQYF
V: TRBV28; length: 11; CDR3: CASRDRSGYTF
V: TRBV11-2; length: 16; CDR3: CASSLGGLAVNYEQYF
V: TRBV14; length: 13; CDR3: CASSQVLGTEAFF
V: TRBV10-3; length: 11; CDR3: CAISDGARGYF
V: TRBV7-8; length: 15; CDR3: CASSLESREDYGYTF
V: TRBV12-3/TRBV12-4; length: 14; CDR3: CASSLDRFSYEQYF
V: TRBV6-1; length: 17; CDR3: CASSEERASGRSYEQYF
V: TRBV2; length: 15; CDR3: CASSGEGMSTDTQYF
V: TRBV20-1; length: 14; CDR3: CSPLRTSGGYEQYF
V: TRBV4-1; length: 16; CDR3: CASSQAPGSKQETQYF
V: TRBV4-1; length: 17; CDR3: CASSQDRWGRENTEAFF
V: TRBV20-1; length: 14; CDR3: CSASGGDNTGELFF
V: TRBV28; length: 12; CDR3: CASSFQRQPQHF
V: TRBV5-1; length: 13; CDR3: CASSLSSNYEQYF
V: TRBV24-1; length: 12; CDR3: CATSDLGDTQYF
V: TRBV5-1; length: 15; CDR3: CASSLTGDSRGTQYF
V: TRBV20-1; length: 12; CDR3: CSASPTSVYRYF
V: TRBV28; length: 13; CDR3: CASTLLGLAEAFF
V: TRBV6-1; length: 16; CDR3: CASRPGQGTQLETQYF
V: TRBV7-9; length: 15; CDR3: CASQVERARNYEQYF
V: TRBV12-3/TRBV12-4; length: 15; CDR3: CASRLAGLNTGELFF
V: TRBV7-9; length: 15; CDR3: CASSYIAREGNTIYF
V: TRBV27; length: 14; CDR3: CASSSGTRKETQYF
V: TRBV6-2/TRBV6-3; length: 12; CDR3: CASSYTGQPQHF
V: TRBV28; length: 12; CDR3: CASRRSNQPQHF
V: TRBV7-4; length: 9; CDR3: CARRETQYF
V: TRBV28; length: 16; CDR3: CASSLPGRDLVTEAFF
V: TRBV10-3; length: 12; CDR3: CAISEGRGSYTF
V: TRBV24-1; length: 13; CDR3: CATSDPRTGEAFF
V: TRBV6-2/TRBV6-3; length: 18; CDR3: CASSYETSGRRSSYEQYF
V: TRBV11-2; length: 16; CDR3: CASSPPPVSSGNTIYF
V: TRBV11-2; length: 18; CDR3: CASSFLSLVAGASYEQYF
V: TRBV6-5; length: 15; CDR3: CASSYGRGVTYEQYF
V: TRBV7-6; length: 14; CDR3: CASSLTDSTGELCF
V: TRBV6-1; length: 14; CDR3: CASSPSFTGSGYTF
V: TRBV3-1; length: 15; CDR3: CASSPSYGEGNGYTF
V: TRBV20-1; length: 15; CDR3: CSARDIRGLATEAFF
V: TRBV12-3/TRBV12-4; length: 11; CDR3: CASRGNSPLHF
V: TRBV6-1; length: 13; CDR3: CASSEAGWGEQYF
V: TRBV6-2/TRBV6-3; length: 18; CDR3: CASSPGQRGGYHTGELFF
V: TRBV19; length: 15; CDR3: CASSMDWSSGNTIYF
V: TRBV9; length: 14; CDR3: CASSPYRGSETQYF
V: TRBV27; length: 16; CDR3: CASSLSLSGSSYEQYF